This is a list of T cell receptor beta chains from one sample in a study of cytomegalovirus exposure and HLA in healthy donors. Assay: immunoSEQ multiplex PCR; the TCRdb copy retains only in-frame clones and omits some. The table includes around 120,000 clones, about 80% detected once. Sequenced material: PBMCs. The receptors stem from a man in his sixties in good health and CMV-seropositive. The CDR3 runs from the conserved cysteine through the conserved F or W. D genes are given only for firm matches. Rows may omit the clone size; those that give it use once, few, many or a size class.

v_call	j_call	d_call	clone_size	cdr3_aa	cdr3_nt
TRBV5-7	TRBJ1-5	TRBD1	.	CASSQAGQGHQPQHF	TGTGCCAGCAGCCAGGCGGGACAGGGCCATCAGCCCCAGCATTTT
TRBV27	TRBJ1-6	.	.	CASSLWRGLNSPLHF	TGTGCCAGCAGTTTATGGCGGGGATTGAATTCACCCCTCCACTTT
TRBV7-9	TRBJ1-2	TRBD1	once	CASNPGDSHYGYTF	TGTGCCAGCAACCCCGGGGACAGCCACTATGGCTACACCTTC
TRBV27	TRBJ2-7	.	.	CASRNSPSSEQYF	TGTGCCAGCAGAAACAGCCCTTCAAGCGAGCAGTACTTC
TRBV5-4	TRBJ2-4	.	.	CASSLQAEAKNIQYF	TGTGCCAGCAGCTTGCAGGCCGAGGCCAAAAACATTCAGTACTTC
TRBV5-1	TRBJ2-2	TRBD2	.	CASSLALAGGYTGELFF	TGCGCCAGCAGCTTGGCCTTAGCGGGAGGATACACCGGGGAGCTGTTTTTT
TRBV28	TRBJ1-2	.	.	CASSLFTVANYGYTF	TGTGCCAGCAGTTTATTTACTGTAGCTAACTATGGCTACACCTTC
TRBV30	TRBJ2-3	TRBD1	.	CAWRPTGGYTDTQYF	TGTGCCTGGAGGCCGACAGGGGGTTACACAGATACGCAGTATTTT
TRBV10-2	TRBJ2-7	TRBD1	.	CASSQQGVWEQYF	TGCGCCAGCAGTCAACAGGGGGTGTGGGAGCAGTACTTC
TRBV6-1	TRBJ1-4	TRBD1	.	CASSGWTGGGEKLFF	TGTGCCAGCAGTGGATGGACAGGGGGGGGAGAAAAACTGTTTTTT
TRBV5-1	TRBJ2-1	TRBD1	once	CASSAGQGVNEQFF	TGCGCCAGCAGCGCGGGACAGGGGGTCAATGAGCAGTTCTTC
TRBV27	TRBJ2-6	.	.	CASSSEGANGLTF	TGTGCCAGCAGTTCAGAAGGGGCCAACGGCCTGACTTTC
TRBV5-1	TRBJ2-1	.	.	CASSNEGVSGGNEQFF	TGCGCCAGCAGCAACGAGGGAGTGAGCGGAGGCAATGAGCAGTTCTTC
TRBV5-4	TRBJ2-7	.	.	CASSAPPMQEQYF	TGTGCCAGCAGCGCCCCACCGATGCAGGAGCAGTACTTC
TRBV5-4	TRBJ1-3	TRBD1	.	CASSPDRGSGNTIYF	TGTGCCAGCAGCCCTGACAGGGGATCTGGAAACACCATATATTTT
TRBV5-1	TRBJ1-5	.	.	CASSLAGDNQPQHF	TGCGCCAGCAGCTTGGCAGGTGACAATCAGCCCCAGCATTTT
TRBV5-1	TRBJ1-1	.	.	CASSLVAFMNTEAFF	TGCGCCAGCAGCTTGGTTGCGTTCATGAACACTGAAGCTTTCTTT
TRBV2	TRBJ2-7	.	few	CASSALYEQYF	TGTGCCAGCAGTGCCCTCTACGAGCAGTACTTC
TRBV13	TRBJ2-3	.	.	CASSYPPDSYNTDTQYF	TGTGCCAGCAGCTACCCCCCGGACAGCTATAACACAGATACGCAGTATTTT
TRBV10-3	TRBJ2-7	TRBD2	.	CAISESGNGAGGIEQYF	TGTGCCATCAGTGAGTCCGGGAATGGGGCGGGAGGCATCGAGCAGTACTTC
TRBV7-6	TRBJ1-4	TRBD1	.	CASSPTGGREKLFF	TGTGCCAGCAGTCCTACAGGGGGCCGTGAAAAACTGTTTTTT
TRBV6-1	TRBJ1-1	TRBD1	few	CASGRTGGGTEAFF	TGTGCCAGCGGGCGGACAGGGGGTGGCACTGAAGCTTTCTTT
TRBV7-9	TRBJ1-2	TRBD1	.	CASSPTGGVGYTF	TGTGCCAGCAGCCCGACAGGGGGTGTTGGCTACACCTTC
TRBV7-9	TRBJ2-4	.	.	CASSLGLENSQYF	TGTGCCAGCAGCTTAGGACTAGAAAACAGTCAGTACTTC
TRBV30	TRBJ2-3	.	.	CAWSIRTVVDTQYF	TGTGCCTGGAGTATTCGGACAGTGGTAGATACGCAGTATTTT
TRBV5-5	TRBJ1-2	TRBD1	.	CASSLRTGQGRDTF	TGTGCCAGCAGCTTAAGGACGGGACAGGGCCGAGACACCTTC
TRBV2	TRBJ2-7	TRBD1	few	CASRPDRGEFYEQYF	TGTGCCAGCCGACCGGACAGGGGCGAATTCTACGAGCAGTACTTC
TRBV6-1	TRBJ1-2	TRBD1	.	CASSAGQGVNYGYTF	TGTGCCAGCAGTGCCGGACAGGGCGTTAACTATGGCTACACCTTC
TRBV6-1	TRBJ1-2	.	few	CASSEDRSYGYTF	TGTGCCAGCAGTGAGGACAGAAGCTATGGCTACACCTTC
TRBV7-3	TRBJ1-1	.	.	CASSLGQNTEAFF	TGTGCCAGCAGCTTAGGGCAGAACACTGAAGCTTTCTTT
TRBV19	TRBJ1-1	TRBD1	.	CASSIDRRGRTEAFF	TGTGCCAGTAGTATAGATCGGAGGGGGCGGACTGAAGCTTTCTTT
TRBV10-1	TRBJ1-1	.	.	CASSPQVGGTEAFF	TGCGCCAGCAGTCCACAGGTGGGGGGCACTGAAGCTTTCTTT
TRBV30	TRBJ1-3	TRBD1	few	CAWSVKGAAGNTIYF	TGTGCCTGGAGTGTAAAGGGGGCGGCTGGAAACACCATATATTTT
TRBV5-6	TRBJ2-2	TRBD1	.	CASSSDRANTGELFF	TGTGCCAGCAGCTCGGACAGGGCAAACACCGGGGAGCTGTTTTTT
TRBV2	TRBJ1-2	.	.	CASSAREDGYTF	TGTGCCAGCAGTGCCCGGGAGGATGGCTACACCTTC
TRBV10-1	TRBJ2-7	TRBD2	once	CASQRGRVYEQYF	TGCGCCAGCCAACGCGGGAGAGTCTACGAGCAGTACTTC
TRBV27	TRBJ2-2	.	.	CASSLLFGANTGELFF	TGTGCCAGCAGTTTATTGTTCGGGGCGAACACCGGGGAGCTGTTTTTT
TRBV13	TRBJ1-2	.	.	CASSLYRTGYTF	TGTGCCAGCAGCTTATACAGGACTGGCTACACCTTC
TRBV7-8	TRBJ1-3	TRBD1	.	CASSPTGGLSGNTIYF	TGTGCCAGCAGCCCCACAGGGGGGCTCTCTGGAAACACCATATATTTT
TRBV29-1	TRBJ1-3	.	.	CSVGDYSGNTIYF	TGCAGCGTTGGAGATTACTCTGGAAACACCATATATTTT
TRBV25-1	TRBJ2-7	TRBD1	few	CASSDQTGGEQYF	TGTGCCAGCAGTGACCAAACAGGGGGCGAGCAGTACTTC
TRBV19	TRBJ1-3	TRBD1	few	CASSPRTGPGNTIYF	TGTGCCAGTAGTCCCCGGACAGGACCTGGAAACACCATATATTTT
TRBV5-5	TRBJ1-5	.	.	CASSFTPGYNQPQHF	TGTGCCAGCAGCTTTACCCCAGGGTACAATCAGCCCCAGCATTTT
TRBV2	TRBJ1-1	.	once	CASSSTRDTEAFF	TGTGCCAGCAGTTCGACTCGAGACACTGAAGCTTTCTTT
TRBV9	TRBJ1-3	TRBD1	.	CASSVGRTGKSGNTIYF	TGTGCCAGCAGCGTAGGACGGACAGGGAAGTCTGGAAACACCATATATTTT
TRBV6-5	TRBJ1-1	.	.	CASWGGTNTEAFF	TGTGCCAGTTGGGGGGGGACGAACACTGAAGCTTTCTTT